A selection of T cell receptor beta chains follows, all from one sample in a study of blood T cell repertoires in COVID-19. Profiled with immunoSEQ multiplex PCR; TCRdb holds only in-frame clones, not every one. Here the sample spans hundreds of thousands of clones, roughly 80% being singletons. Sequenced: peripheral blood. Source of these receptors: a woman of 80 years or more with acute or convalescent COVID-19. Both conserved end residues are part of each CDR3. D genes are given only for firm matches. Clone size is stated in some rows and not others, as once, few, many or a class when expanded.

TRBJ2-1 | TRBD2 | - | TRBV2 | TGTGCCAGCAGTGGGGGCGGGAGGGAGGTCTTC | CASSGGGREVF
TRBJ2-1 | - | - | TRBV29-1 | TGCAGCGTTCGGTACGGGGACACCTACAATGAGCAGTTCTTC | CSVRYGDTYNEQFF
TRBJ1-1 | - | - | TRBV9 | TGTGCCAGCAGCGCACTGACAGGACATGGGAACACTGAAGCTTTCTTT | CASSALTGHGNTEAFF
TRBJ2-7 | - | - | TRBV4-2 | TGTGCCAGCAGCCAAGCCGACAGGAGCTCCTACGAGCAGTACTTC | CASSQADRSSYEQYF
TRBJ2-2 | TRBD2 | - | TRBV3-1/TRBV3-2 | TGTGCCAGCAGCCAATGGGGTAGCGGGAGCCGCGGCACCGGGGAGCTGTTTTTT | CASSQWGSGSRGTGELFF
TRBJ2-6 | - | - | TRBV19 | TGTGCCAGTACGGCAGGGGTCTCTGCTTCTGGGGCCAACGTCCTGACTTTC | CASTAGVSASGANVLTF
TRBJ2-1 | TRBD1 | - | TRBV12-5 | TGTGCTAGTGGTTTGGTACAGGGGGGCTACAATGAGCAGTTCTTC | CASGLVQGGYNEQFF
TRBJ1-2 | TRBD1 | - | TRBV30 | TGTGCCTGGAGTGTACAGGGGGCTGGTGGCTACACCTTC | CAWSVQGAGGYTF
TRBJ1-2 | - | - | TRBV6-1 | TGTGCCAGCAGTGAAGTTCTGGGAGAGGGAACTGGCTACACCTTC | CASSEVLGEGTGYTF
TRBJ1-2 | - | few | TRBV5-5 | TGTGCCAGCAGCTTGGACGCAGGGCCTGGCTACACCTTC | CASSLDAGPGYTF
TRBJ1-5 | TRBD1 | - | TRBV15 | TGTGCCACCAGCAGAGATTGGACAGGGGGTGTCGGTCAGCCCCAGCATTTT | CATSRDWTGGVGQPQHF
TRBJ1-6 | - | - | TRBV21-1 | TGTGCCAGCAGCATCCGGGACAGCCGACCTTCACCCCTCCACTTT | CASSIRDSRPSPLHF
TRBJ2-7 | TRBD2 | - | TRBV7-2 | TGTGCCAGCAGTTTAAGGCTAGCGGGACCCTACGAGCAGTACTTC | CASSLRLAGPYEQYF
TRBJ2-5 | TRBD2 | - | TRBV27 | TGTGCCAGCAGTGTCGGACTAGCGATACTTCAAGAGACCCAGTACTTC | CASSVGLAILQETQYF